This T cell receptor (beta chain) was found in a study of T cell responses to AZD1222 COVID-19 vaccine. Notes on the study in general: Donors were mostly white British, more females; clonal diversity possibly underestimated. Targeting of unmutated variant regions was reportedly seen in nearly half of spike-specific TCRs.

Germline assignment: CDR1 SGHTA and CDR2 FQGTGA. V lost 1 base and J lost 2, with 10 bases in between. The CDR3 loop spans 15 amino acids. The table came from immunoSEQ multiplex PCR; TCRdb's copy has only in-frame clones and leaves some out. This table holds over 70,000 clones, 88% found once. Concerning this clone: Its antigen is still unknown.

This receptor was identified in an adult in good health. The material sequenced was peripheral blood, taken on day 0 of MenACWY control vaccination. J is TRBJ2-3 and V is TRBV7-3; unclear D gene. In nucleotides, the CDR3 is TGTGCCAGCAGCTTAAAAGGGTTCCCCACAGATACGCAGTATTTT. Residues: CASSLKGFPTDTQYF.